Described below is a single TCR beta chain sequence and its context. This specimen comes from a study of T cells after yellow fever vaccination. TCRdb itself ran the 5' RACE reads through MiXCR, one entry per CDR3 protein. The table includes 200,000 to 250,000 distinct CDR3 sequences, roughly 3.3% detected once. Germline V gene sequence: CDR1 SGHTA, CDR2 FQGNSA. The CDR3 length is 15 residues. Trimming shortened V by 5 bases and J by 3 bases, and 13 bases separated the two germline ends. Material: CD4+ T cells sorted from PBMCs, obtained 10 days after the yellow fever booster vaccination. The genes are TRBV7-2 and TRBJ2-2, with D perhaps matching TRBD1 or TRBD2 (5 bases each). The source of this sequence is a man aged 18 to 30 who received the YFV17D yellow fever vaccine. Written as DNA, the CDR3 is TGTGCCAGCAGCATCGGGACCGTCTACACCGGGGAGCTGTTTTTT. This sequence encodes CASSIGTVYTGELFF.